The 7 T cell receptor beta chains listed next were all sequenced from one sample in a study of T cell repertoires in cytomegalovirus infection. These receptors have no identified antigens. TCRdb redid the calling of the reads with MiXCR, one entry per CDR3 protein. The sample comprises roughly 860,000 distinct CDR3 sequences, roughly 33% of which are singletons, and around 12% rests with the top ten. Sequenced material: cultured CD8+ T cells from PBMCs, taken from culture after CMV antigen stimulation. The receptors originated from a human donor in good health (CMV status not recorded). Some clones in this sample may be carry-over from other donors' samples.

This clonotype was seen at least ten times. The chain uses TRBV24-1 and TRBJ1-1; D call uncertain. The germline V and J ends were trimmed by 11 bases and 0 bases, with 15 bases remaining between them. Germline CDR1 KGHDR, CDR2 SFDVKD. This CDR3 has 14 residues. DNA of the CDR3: TGTGCCAGCGGAAAGGGAGTGGTGAACACTGAAGCTTTCTTT. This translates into CASGKGVVNTEAFF.

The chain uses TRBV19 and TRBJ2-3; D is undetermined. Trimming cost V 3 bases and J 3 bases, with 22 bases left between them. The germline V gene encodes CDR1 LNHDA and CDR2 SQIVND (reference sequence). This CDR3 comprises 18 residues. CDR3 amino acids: CASSITPWSGARTDTQYF. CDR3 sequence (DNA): TGTGCCAGTAGTATTACCCCCTGGAGTGGTGCCCGGACAGATACGCAGTATTTT.

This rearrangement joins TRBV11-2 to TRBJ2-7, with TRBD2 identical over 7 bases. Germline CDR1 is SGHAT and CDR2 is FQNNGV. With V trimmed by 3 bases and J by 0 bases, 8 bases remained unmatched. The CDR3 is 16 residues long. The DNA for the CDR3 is TGTGCCAGCAGCTTTAGTAGCGGGTGGGGCTCCTACGAGCAGTACGTC. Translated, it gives CASSFSSGWGSYEQYV.

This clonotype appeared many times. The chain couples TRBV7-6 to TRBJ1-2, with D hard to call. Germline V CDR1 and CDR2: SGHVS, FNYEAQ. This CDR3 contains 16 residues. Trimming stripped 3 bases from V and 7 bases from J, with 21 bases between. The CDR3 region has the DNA TGTGCCAGCAGCTTGATACCACCCGATCGCCCCGGTGGCTACACCTTC. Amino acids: CASSLIPPDRPGGYTF.

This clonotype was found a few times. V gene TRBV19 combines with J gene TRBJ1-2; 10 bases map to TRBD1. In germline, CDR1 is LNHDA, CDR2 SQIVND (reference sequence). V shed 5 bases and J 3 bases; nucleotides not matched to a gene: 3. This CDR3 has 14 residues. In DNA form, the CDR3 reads TGTGCCAGTAGTCGACAGGGGGCTGACTATGGCTACACCTTC. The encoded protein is CASSRQGADYGYTF.

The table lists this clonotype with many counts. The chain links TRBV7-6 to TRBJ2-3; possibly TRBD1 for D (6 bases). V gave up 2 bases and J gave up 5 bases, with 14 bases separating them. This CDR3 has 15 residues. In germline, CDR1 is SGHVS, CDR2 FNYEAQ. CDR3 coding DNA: TGTGCCAGCAGCTTACCCGAGGACAGAATAGATACGCAGTATTTT. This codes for CASSLPEDRIDTQYF.

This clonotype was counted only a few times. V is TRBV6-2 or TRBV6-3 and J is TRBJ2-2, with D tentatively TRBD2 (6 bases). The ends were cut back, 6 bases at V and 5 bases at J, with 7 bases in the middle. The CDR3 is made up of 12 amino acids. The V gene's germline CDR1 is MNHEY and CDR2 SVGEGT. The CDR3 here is CASRRDTGELFF. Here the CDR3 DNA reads TGTGCCAGCAGGCGGGATACCGGGGAGCTGTTTTTT.